This entry is about one T cell receptor beta chain. This record comes from a study of control samples from healthy donors and cancer patients. V dropped 5 bases and J dropped 2; count of bases not matched to a gene: 11. The CDR3 sequence is 17 residues long. Germline V gives CDR1 SGHAT, CDR2 FQNNGV. Method: immunoSEQ multiplex PCR; TCRdb's copy keeps in-frame clones and lacks some. The data hold 100,000 or so clones, with approximately 90% observed a single time. The sequence was collected from a man aged 30 to 39 in good health. V gene TRBV11-2 combines with J gene TRBJ2-7; 11 bases fit TRBD1. Sample: blood. In nucleotides, the CDR3 is TGTGCCAGCAGCGCATCCGGGACAGGGGGATCAGCCTACGAGCAGTACTTC. This codes for CASSASGTGGSAYEQYF.